This TCR beta chain was captured in a study of radiotherapy plus CTLA-4 blockade in lung cancer. Study as a whole: Disease control was present in roughly 29% of patients, and objective responses in under 20%. Study-level points and caveats: In blood, TCR clones derived from the tumor expanded after radiotherapy plus ipilimumab. The best predictor of response was reported to be early blood T cell clone dynamics, with interferon-beta.

Assay used: immunoSEQ multiplex PCR; TCRdb lists only in-frame clones, some missing. Among 30,000 to 45,000 clones listed, about 70% were seen once. Trimming took 6 bases from V and 3 from J, leaving 17 bases between them. Germline CDR1 is MGHDK and CDR2 is SYGVNS. CDR3 size: 16 residues. CTLA-4 blockade using ipilimumab, together with focal radiation, was received by patients with chemo-refractory metastatic non-small-cell lung cancer. As for this clone: Its antigen remains unidentified.

The chain uses TRBV25-1 and TRBJ1-4; D not certain. This clonotype originated in a human donor with non-small cell lung cancer who had stable disease on radiotherapy plus ipilimumab. The sample was peripheral blood, taken from a patient treated with radiotherapy plus ipilimumab. This chain's CDR3 is CASREPGSGANEKLFF. CDR3 sequence (DNA): TGTGCCAGCAGGGAACCAGGTAGCGGAGCTAATGAAAAACTGTTTTTT.